This T cell receptor (beta chain) was retrieved from a study of T cells in Graves' hyperthyroidism and ophthalmopathy. Exclusions: uncontrolled infection, other autoimmune disease, pregnancy, lactation. V was clipped by 5 bases and J by 5 bases; unmatched bases: 16. This CDR3 has 17 residues. The V gene's germline CDR1 is DFQATT and CDR2 SNEGSKA (reference sequence). This clonotype was recorded many times. Amplified regions were TCR beta CDR3 sequences from RNA transcripts. First-round RT-PCR with HTBI primers amplified the TCR CDR3 region. TCRdb re-derived calls from the multiplex PCR reads in MiXCR, one entry per CDR3 protein. Of 250,000 to 400,000 distinct CDR3 sequences detected, roughly 13% appear once; the ten largest clones hold roughly 35%.

The TCR originated in a woman between 40 and 50 years old with Graves' ophthalmopathy. Sequenced input: blood. The chain carries TRBV20-1 and TRBJ2-3, with 10 bases aligning to TRBD1. The CDR3 sequence: CSAPGTGDAPDGDTQYF. In DNA form, the CDR3 reads TGCAGTGCTCCCGGGACAGGGGACGCTCCCGATGGAGATACGCAGTATTTT.